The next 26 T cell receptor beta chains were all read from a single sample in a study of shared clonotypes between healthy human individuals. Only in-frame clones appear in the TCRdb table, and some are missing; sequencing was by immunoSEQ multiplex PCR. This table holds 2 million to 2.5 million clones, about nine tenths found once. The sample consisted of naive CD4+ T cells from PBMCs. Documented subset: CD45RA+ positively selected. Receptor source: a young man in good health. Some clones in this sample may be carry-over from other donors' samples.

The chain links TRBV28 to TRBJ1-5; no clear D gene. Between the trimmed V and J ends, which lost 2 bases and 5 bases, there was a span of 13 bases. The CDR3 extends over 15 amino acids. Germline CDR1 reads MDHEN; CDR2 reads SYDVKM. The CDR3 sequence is CASSLGEERDQPQHF. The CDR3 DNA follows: TGTGCCAGCAGTTTAGGAGAGGAGAGGGATCAGCCCCAGCATTTT.

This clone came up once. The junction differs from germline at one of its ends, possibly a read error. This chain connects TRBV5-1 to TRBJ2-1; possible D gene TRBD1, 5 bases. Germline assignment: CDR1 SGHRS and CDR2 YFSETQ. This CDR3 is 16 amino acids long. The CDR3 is CASGLTQGSIGHEQFF. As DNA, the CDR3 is TGCGCCAGCGGCTTGACCCAGGGAAGTATTGGGCATGAGCAGTTCTTC.

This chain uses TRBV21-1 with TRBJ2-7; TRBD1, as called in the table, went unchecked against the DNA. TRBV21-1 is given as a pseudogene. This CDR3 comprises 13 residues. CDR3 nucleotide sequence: TGTGCCAGCAGAGAAGACACCCTCTACGAGCAGTACTTC. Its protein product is CASREDTLYEQYF.

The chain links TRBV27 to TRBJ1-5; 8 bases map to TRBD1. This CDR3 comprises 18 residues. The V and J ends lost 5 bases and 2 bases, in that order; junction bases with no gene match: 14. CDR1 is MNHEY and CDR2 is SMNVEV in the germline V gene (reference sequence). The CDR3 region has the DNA TGTGCCAGCAGTCGCCTCTCAATTCCGGGACAGGGCAATCAGCCCCAGCATTTT. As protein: CASSRLSIPGQGNQPQHF.

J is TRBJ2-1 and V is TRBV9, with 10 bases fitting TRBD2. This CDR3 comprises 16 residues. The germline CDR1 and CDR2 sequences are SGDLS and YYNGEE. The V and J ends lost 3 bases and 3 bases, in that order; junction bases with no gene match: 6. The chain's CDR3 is CASSGPGTSVYNEQFF. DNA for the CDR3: TGTGCCAGCAGCGGTCCCGGGACTAGCGTCTACAATGAGCAGTTCTTC.

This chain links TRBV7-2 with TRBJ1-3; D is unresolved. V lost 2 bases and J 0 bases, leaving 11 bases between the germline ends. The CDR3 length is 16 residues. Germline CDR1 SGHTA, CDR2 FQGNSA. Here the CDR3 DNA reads TGTGCCAGCAGCTTAATGTCATTAAGCTCTGGAAACACCATATATTTT. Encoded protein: CASSLMSLSSGNTIYF. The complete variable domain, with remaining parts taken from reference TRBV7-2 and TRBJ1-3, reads GAGVSQSPSNKVTEKGKDVELRCDPISGHTALYWYRQSLGQGLEFLIYFQGNSAPDKSGLPSDRFSAERTGGSVSTLTIQRTQQEDSAVYLCASSLMSLSSGNTIYFGEGSWLTVV.

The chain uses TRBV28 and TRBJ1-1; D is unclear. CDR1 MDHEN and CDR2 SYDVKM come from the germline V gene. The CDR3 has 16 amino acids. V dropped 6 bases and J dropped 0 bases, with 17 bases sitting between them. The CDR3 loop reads CASRSPGRPLNTEAFF. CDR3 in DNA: TGTGCCAGCAGATCCCCCGGTCGGCCCCTGAACACTGAAGCTTTCTTT.

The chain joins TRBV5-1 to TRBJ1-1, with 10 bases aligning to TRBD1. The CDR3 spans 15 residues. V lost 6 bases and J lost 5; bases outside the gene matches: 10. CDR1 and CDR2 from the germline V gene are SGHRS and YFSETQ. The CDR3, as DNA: TGCGCCAGCACCCGACAGGGGGCGGGAACAACTGAAGCTTTCTTT. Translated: CASTRQGAGTTEAFF.

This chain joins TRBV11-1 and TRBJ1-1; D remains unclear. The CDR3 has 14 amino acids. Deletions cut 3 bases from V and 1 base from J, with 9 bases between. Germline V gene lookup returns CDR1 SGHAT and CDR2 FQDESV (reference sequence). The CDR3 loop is CASSFDGGNTEAFF. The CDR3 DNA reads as TGTGCCAGCAGCTTCGACGGAGGGAACACTGAAGCTTTCTTT.

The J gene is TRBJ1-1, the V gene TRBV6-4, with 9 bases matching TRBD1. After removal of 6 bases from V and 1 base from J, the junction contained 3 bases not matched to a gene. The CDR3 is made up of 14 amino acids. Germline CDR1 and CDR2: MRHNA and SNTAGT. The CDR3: CASRQGAWNTEAFF. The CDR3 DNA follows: TGTGCCAGCAGACAGGGGGCTTGGAACACTGAAGCTTTCTTT.

The CDR3 reads CASSSQGASYEQYF. The CDR3 DNA follows: TGCGCCAGCAGCTCCCAGGGGGCCAGTTACGAGCAGTACTTC. V and J are TRBV5-1 and TRBJ2-5, with 8 bases aligning to TRBD1. The DNA end lines up better with TRBJ2-7; the J call may be wrong. The CDR3 is made up of 14 amino acids. Germline assignment: CDR1 SGHRS and CDR2 YFSETQ.

The CDR3 coding sequence is TGTGCCAGCTCCAGAAGGGCAGGGGGTGCGTACTTC. It translates to CASSRRAGGAYF. This sequence joins TRBV2 and TRBJ2-5, with 7 bases fitting TRBD1. This CDR3 spans 12 amino acids. V lost 8 bases and J lost 13; bases outside the gene matches: 13. Germline values: CDR1 SNHLY, CDR2 FYNNEI.

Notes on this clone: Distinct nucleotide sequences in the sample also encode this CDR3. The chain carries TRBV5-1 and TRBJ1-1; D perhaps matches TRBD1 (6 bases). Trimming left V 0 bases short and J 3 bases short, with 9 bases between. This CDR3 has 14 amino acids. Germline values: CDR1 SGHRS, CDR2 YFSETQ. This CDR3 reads CASSLVPGDTEAFF. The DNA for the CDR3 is TGCGCCAGCAGCTTGGTTCCAGGGGACACTGAAGCTTTCTTT.

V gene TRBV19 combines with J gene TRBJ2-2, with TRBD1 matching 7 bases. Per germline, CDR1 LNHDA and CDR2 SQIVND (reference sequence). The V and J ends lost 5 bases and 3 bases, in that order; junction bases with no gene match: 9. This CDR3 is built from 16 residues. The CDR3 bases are TGTGCCAGTAGTCCCCCGACAGGGATTGACACCGGGGAGCTGTTTTTT. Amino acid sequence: CASSPPTGIDTGELFF.

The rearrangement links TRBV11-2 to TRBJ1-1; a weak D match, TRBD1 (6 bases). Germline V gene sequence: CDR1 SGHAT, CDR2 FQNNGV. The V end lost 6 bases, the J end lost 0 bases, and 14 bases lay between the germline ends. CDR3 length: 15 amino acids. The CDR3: CASRLSGALNTEAFF. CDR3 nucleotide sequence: TGTGCCAGCAGGCTTTCAGGGGCCTTGAACACTGAAGCTTTCTTT.

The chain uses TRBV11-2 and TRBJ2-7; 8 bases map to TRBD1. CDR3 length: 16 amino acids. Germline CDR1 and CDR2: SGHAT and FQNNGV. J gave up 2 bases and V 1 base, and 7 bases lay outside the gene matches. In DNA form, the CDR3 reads TGTGCCAGCAGCTTAGGCCGGGACAGGCATGCCTACGAGCAGTACTTC. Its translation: CASSLGRDRHAYEQYF.

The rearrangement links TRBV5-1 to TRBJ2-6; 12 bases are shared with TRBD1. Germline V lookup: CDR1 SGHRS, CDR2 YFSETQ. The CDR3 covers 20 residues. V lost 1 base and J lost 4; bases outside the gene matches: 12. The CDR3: CASSLFPPGQGAQGANVLTF. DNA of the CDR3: TGCGCCAGCAGCTTGTTTCCTCCGGGACAGGGGGCGCAAGGGGCCAACGTCCTGACTTTC.

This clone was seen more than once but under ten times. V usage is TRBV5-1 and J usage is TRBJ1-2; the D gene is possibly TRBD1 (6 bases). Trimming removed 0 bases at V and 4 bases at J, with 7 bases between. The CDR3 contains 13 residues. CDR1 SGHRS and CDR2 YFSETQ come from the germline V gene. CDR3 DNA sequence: TGCGCCAGCAGCTTGGTGGACAGCTATGGCTACACCTTC. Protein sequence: CASSLVDSYGYTF.

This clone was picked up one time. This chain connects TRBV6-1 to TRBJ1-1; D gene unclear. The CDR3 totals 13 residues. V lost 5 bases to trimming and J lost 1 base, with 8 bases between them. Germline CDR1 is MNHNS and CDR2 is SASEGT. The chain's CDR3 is CASSPAPNTEAFF. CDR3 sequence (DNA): TGTGCCAGCAGTCCCGCCCCGAACACTGAAGCTTTCTTT.

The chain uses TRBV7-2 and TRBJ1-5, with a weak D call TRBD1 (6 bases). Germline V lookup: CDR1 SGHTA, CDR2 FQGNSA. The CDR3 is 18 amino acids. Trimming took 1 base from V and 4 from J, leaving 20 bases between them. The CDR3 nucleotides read TGTGCCAGCAGCTTAGTTGGGGGCAAGGGGTCTATAAATCAGCCCCAGCATTTT. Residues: CASSLVGGKGSINQPQHF. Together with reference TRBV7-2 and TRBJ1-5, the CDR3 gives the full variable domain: GAGVSQSPSNKVTEKGKDVELRCDPISGHTALYWYRQSLGQGLEFLIYFQGNSAPDKSGLPSDRFSAERTGGSVSTLTIQRTQQEDSAVYLCASSLVGGKGSINQPQHFGDGTRLSIL.

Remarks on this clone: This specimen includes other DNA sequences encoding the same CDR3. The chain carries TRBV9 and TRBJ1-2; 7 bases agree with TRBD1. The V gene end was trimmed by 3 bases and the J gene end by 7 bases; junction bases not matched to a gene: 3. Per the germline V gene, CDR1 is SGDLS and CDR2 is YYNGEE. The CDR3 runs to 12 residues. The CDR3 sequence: CASSGRGLGYTF. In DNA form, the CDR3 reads TGTGCCAGCAGCGGGAGGGGGCTTGGCTACACCTTC.

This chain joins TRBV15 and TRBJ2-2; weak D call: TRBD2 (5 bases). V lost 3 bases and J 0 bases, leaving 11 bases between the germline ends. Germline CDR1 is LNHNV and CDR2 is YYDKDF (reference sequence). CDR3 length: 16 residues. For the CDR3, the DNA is TGTGCCACCAGCAGGCCCGGGATGGCGAACACCGGGGAGCTGTTTTTT. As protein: CATSRPGMANTGELFF.

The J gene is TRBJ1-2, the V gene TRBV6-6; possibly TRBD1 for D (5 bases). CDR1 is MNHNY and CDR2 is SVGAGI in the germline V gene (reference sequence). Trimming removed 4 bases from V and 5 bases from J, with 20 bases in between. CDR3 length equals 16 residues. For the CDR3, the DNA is TGTGCCAGCAGTTCCACCCTCTCCCCGACAGTTTATGGCTACACCTTC. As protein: CASSSTLSPTVYGYTF.

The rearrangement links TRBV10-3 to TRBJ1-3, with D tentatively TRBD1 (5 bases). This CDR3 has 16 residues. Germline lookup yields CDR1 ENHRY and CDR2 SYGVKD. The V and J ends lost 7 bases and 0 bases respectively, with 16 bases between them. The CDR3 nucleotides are TGTGCCATCACTCAGAGACAGCCCTTCTCTGGAAACACCATATATTTT. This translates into CAITQRQPFSGNTIYF.

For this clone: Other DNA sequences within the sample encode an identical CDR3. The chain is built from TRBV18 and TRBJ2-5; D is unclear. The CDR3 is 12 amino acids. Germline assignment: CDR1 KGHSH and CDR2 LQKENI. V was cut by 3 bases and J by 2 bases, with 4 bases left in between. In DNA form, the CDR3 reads TGTGCCAGCTCACCTACTCAAGAGACCCAGTACTTC. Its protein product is CASSPTQETQYF.

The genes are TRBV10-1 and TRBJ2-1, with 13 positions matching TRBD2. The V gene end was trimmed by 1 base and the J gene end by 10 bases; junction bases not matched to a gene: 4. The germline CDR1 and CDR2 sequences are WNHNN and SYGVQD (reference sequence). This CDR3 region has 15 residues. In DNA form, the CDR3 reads TGCGCCAGCAGTGAGTTTGGACTAGCGGGAGTCGAGCAGTTCTTC. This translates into CASSEFGLAGVEQFF.